This paragraph covers one T cell receptor (beta chain) sequence. The data were taken from a study of blood T cell repertoires in COVID-19. Study overall: There were acute and convalescent COVID-19 samples, and they came from the United States, Italy and Spain.

Assay used: immunoSEQ multiplex PCR; TCRdb lists only in-frame clones, some missing. The profile shows over 300,000 clones, around 89% of them singletons. Sequencing was done on a sample of peripheral blood. The TCR originated in a man between 18 and 29 years old with active or convalescent COVID-19.

CDR3 nucleotide sequence: TGCAGCGTTGAAGCTCCCCTTGGGCAGGGGGCTTTCTACGAGCAGTACTTC. Its translation: CSVEAPLGQGAFYEQYF. The rearrangement links TRBV29-1 to TRBJ2-7, with 8 bases that match TRBD1. The CDR3 has 17 residues. J lost 3 bases, V lost 1 base, and 14 bases had no gene match. Germline CDR1 SQVTM, CDR2 ANQGSEA.